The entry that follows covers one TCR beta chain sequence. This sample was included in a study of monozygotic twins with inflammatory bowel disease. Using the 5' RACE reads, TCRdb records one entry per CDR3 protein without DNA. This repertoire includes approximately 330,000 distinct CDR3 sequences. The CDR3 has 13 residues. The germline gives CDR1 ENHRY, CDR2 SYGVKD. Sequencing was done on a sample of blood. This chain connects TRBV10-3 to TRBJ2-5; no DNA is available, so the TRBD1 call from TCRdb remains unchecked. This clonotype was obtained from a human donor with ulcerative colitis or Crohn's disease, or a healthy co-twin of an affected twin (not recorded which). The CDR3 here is CAISRDRQETQYF.